This record concerns one TCR beta chain sequence. The data derive from a study of OX40 agonist ivuxolimab in advanced cancers. V was clipped by 4 bases and J by 10 bases, with 9 bases between them. The CDR3 spans 12 residues. From germline, CDR1 is SGHDT and CDR2 YYEEEE. Libraries were prepared by immunoSEQ multiplex PCR; TCRdb keeps only in-frame clonotypes and omits some of them. In the table there are tens of thousands of clones, roughly 90% of which are singletons. The sample consisted of CD4+ or CD8+ T cells sorted from blood, taken in a trial of the OX40 agonist ivuxolimab. The chain employs TRBV5-6 and TRBJ1-6; D gene ambiguous. The receptor was isolated from an adult with an advanced solid tumor such as melanoma, head and neck, liver or kidney cancer. The CDR3: CASSPGSSPLHF. In DNA form, the CDR3 reads TGTGCCAGCAGCCCGGGATCCTCACCCCTCCACTTT. The variable domain in full, completed from reference TRBV5-6 and TRBJ1-6, reads DAGVTQSPTHLIKTRGQQVTLRCSPKSGHDTVSWYQQALGQGPQFIFQYYEEEERQRGNFPDRFSGHQFPNYSSELNVNALLLGDSALYLCASSPGSSPLHFGNGTRLTVT.